The 14 T cell receptor beta chains reported below all come from one sample, sequenced in a study of blood T cell repertoires in COVID-19. Assay used: immunoSEQ multiplex PCR; TCRdb lists only in-frame clones, some missing. The data contain roughly 200,000 clones, about 75% of them singletons. The specimen sequenced was peripheral blood. The receptors were gathered from a woman aged 50 to 60 with active or convalescent COVID-19.

Remarks on this clone: One junction end disagrees with the germline gene, perhaps due to a read error. The V and J genes are TRBV18 and TRBJ2-7; TRBD1 matches at 11 bases. The CDR3 consists of 15 residues. The germline V gene has CDR1 KGHSH and CDR2 LQKENI. CDR3 sequence reads: CASSPLGTGGYEQYF. CDR3 coding DNA: TGTGCCAGCTCCCCACTTGGGACAGGGGGCTACGAGCAGTACTTC. The whole variable domain, filled in from reference TRBV18 and TRBJ2-7, reads NAGVMQNPRHLVRRRGQEARLRCSPMKGHSHVYWYRQLPEEGLKFMVYLQKENIIDESGMPKERFSAEFPKEGPSILRIQQVVRGDSAAYFCASSPLGTGGYEQYFGPGTRLTVT.

The chain recombines TRBV6-5 with TRBJ2-1, with 11 bases aligning to TRBD2. From germline, CDR1 is MNHEY and CDR2 SVGAGI. V lost 4 bases, J lost 6 bases, and 8 bases stayed unmatched. CDR3 length: 16 amino acids. The CDR3 loop is CASSSPRLAGGNEQFF. In DNA, the CDR3 is TGTGCCAGCAGTTCCCCGCGGCTAGCGGGGGGCAATGAGCAGTTCTTC.

The V gene is TRBV5-6, the J gene TRBJ1-4; D is undetermined. V was trimmed by 2 bases and J by 5 bases, leaving 16 bases between them. This CDR3 has 16 amino acids. CDR1 SGHDT and CDR2 YYEEEE come from the germline V gene. The CDR3 here is CASSLRESVRNEKLFF. Written as DNA, the CDR3 is TGTGCCAGCAGCTTAAGGGAGTCGGTACGGAATGAAAAACTGTTTTTT.

The V gene is TRBV27, the J gene TRBJ1-4; TRBD1 agrees at 9 bases. V was pared by 4 bases and J by 5 bases, with 2 bases of the junction left unmatched. This CDR3 region has 14 residues. The germline CDR1 and CDR2 sequences are MNHEY and SMNVEV (reference sequence). The CDR3 loop reads CASSSGQGNEKLFF. DNA for the CDR3: TGTGCCAGCAGTTCGGGACAGGGAAATGAAAAACTGTTTTTT.

The count of this clone is one. The V and J genes are TRBV5-6 and TRBJ1-3; TRBD1 matches at 9 bases. Germline V gene lookup returns CDR1 SGHDT and CDR2 YYEEEE. The CDR3 spans 16 residues. The J segment lost 2 bases and the V segment lost 4 bases, leaving 7 bases of the junction unmatched. The CDR3 here is CASSPPWDRAGNTIYF. The DNA of the CDR3 is TGTGCCAGCAGCCCACCGTGGGACAGGGCTGGAAACACCATATATTTT.

CDR3 residues: CASSLSQGNYGYTF. CDR3 DNA: TGTGCCAGCAGCTTAAGCCAGGGAAACTATGGCTACACCTTC. The genes are TRBV2 and TRBJ1-2; a possible D gene is TRBD1 (5 bases). Trimming pared 6 bases from V and 2 bases from J, leaving 13 bases between. The CDR3 is 14 amino acids. From germline, CDR1 is SNHLY and CDR2 FYNNEI.

The CDR3 spells CASSPGTGTGNTIYF. The DNA for the CDR3 is TGTGCCAGCAGCCCGGGGACAGGGACTGGAAACACCATATATTTT. The V call is TRBV7-8, the J call TRBJ1-3; 9 bases agree with TRBD1. Germline loops: CDR1 SGHVS, CDR2 FQNEAQ. V lost 5 bases, J lost 2 bases, and 4 bases stayed unmatched. CDR3 size: 15 residues.

V and J are TRBV18 and TRBJ1-1, with 10 bases that match TRBD1. The germline V gene has CDR1 KGHSH and CDR2 LQKENI. This CDR3 comprises 14 residues. V was clipped by 6 bases and J by 2 bases; unmatched bases: 3. The CDR3 spells CASSRTGGNTEAFF. In DNA, the CDR3 is TGTGCCAGCTCCAGGACAGGGGGAAACACTGAAGCTTTCTTT.

V usage is TRBV6-6 and J usage is TRBJ1-2; 7 nucleotides agree with TRBD1. Germline V gives CDR1 MNHNY, CDR2 SVGAGI (reference sequence). The J segment lost 6 bases and the V segment lost 6 bases, leaving 7 bases of the junction unmatched. The CDR3 covers 13 residues. CDR3 bases: TGTGCCAGCAGCAGGGGGACAGAAGATGGCTACACCTTC. Protein product: CASSRGTEDGYTF.

This clone was detected a few times. CDR3: CASSFTGSRTEAFF. CDR3 bases: TGTGCCAGCAGTTTTACAGGGTCGCGCACTGAAGCTTTCTTT. The chain has TRBV28 and TRBJ1-1; tentatively, D is TRBD1 (6 bases). Germline CDR1 and CDR2: MDHEN and SYDVKM. Between the trimmed V and J ends, which lost 3 bases and 4 bases, there was a span of 12 bases. The CDR3 runs to 14 residues. The whole variable domain, remainder taken from reference TRBV28 and TRBJ1-1, is DVKVTQSSRYLVKRTGEKVFLECVQDMDHENMFWYRQDPGLGLRLIYFSYDVKMKEKGDIPEGYSVSREKKERFSLILESASTNQTSMYLCASSFTGSRTEAFFGQGTRLTVV.

The CDR3 reads CASSQVVRGMNTEAFF. The CDR3 DNA reads TGTGCCAGCAGCCAAGTTGTTAGGGGGATGAACACTGAAGCTTTCTTT. This sequence joins TRBV14 and TRBJ1-1, with D maybe TRBD1 (6 bases). This CDR3 region has 16 residues. Trimming removed 1 base from V and 0 bases from J, with 12 bases in between. CDR1 SGHDN and CDR2 FVKESK come from the germline V gene.

The chain recombines TRBV6-1 with TRBJ2-1, with D possibly matching TRBD2 (6 bases). V lost 1 base and J lost 4, with 11 bases in between. The CDR3 is made up of 15 amino acids. CDR1 and CDR2 from the germline V gene are MNHNS and SASEGT. In DNA form, the CDR3 reads TGTGCCAGCAGTGAAGGGGGGACTTTATACAATGAGCAGTTCTTC. Its translation: CASSEGGTLYNEQFF.

This clone occurred many times. The chain uses TRBV5-6 and TRBJ2-5, with 8 bases lining up with TRBD2. The CDR3 runs 15 residues. Per the germline V gene, CDR1 is SGHDT and CDR2 is YYEEEE. Trimming took 3 bases from V and 5 from J; bases not matched to a gene: 9. CDR3 sequence: CASSSPGLGGETQYF. The CDR3 bases are TGTGCCAGCAGCTCCCCGGGACTAGGAGGCGAGACCCAGTACTTC.

The chain couples TRBV11-3 to TRBJ2-7; 7 positions agree with TRBD2. This CDR3 spans 13 amino acids. CDR1 and CDR2 (germline): SGHNT, YENEEA. V was pared by 5 bases and J by 6 bases, with 7 bases of the junction left unmatched. CDR3 nucleotide sequence: TGTGCCAGCAGCCCCGAGCGGGGAGGCGAGCAGTACTTC. Translation gives CASSPERGGEQYF. Complete variable domain (other parts from reference TRBV11-3 and TRBJ2-7): EAGVVQSPRYKIIEKKQPVAFWCNPISGHNTLYWYLQNLGQGPELLIRYENEEAVDDSQLPKDRFSAERLKGVDSTLKIQPAELGDSAVYLCASSPERGGEQYFGPGTRLTVT.